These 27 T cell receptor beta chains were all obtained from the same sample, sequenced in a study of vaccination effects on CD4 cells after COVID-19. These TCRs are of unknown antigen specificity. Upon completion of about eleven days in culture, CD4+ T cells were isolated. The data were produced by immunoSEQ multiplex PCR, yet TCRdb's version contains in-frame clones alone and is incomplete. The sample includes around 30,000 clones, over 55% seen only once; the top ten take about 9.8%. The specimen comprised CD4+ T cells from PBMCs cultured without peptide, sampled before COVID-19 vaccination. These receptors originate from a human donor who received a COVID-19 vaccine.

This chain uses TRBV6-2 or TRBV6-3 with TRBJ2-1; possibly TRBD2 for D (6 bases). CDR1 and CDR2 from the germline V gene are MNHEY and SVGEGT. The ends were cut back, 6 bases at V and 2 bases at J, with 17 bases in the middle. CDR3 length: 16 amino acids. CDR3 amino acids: CASSTIGTGAYNEQFF. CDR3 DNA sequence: TGTGCCAGCAGCACAATCGGGACGGGGGCCTACAATGAGCAGTTCTTC.

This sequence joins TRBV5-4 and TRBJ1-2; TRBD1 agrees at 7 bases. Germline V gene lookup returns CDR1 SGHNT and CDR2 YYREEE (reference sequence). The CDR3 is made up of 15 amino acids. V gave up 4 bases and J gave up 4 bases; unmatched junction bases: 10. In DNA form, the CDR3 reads TGTGCCAGCAGCCATTCAGGGGGAATCAGCTATGGCTACACCTTC. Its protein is CASSHSGGISYGYTF. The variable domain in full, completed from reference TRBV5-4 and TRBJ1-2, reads ETGVTQSPTHLIKTRGQQVTLRCSSQSGHNTVSWYQQALGQGPQFIFQYYREEENGRGNFPPRFSGLQFPNYSSELNVNALELDDSALYLCASSHSGGISYGYTFGSGTRLTVV.

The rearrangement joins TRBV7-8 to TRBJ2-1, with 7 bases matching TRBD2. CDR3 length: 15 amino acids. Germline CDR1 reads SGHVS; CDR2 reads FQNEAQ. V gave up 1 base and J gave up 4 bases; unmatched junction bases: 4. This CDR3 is CASSLEGTTYNEQFF. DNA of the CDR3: TGTGCCAGCAGCTTAGAGGGGACTACATACAATGAGCAGTTCTTC.

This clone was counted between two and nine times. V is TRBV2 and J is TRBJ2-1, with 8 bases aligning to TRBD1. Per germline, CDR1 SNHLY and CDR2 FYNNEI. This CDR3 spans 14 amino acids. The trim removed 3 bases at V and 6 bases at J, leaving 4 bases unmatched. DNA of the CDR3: TGTGCCAGCAGTGACAGGGGGCTGGTCAATGAGCAGTTCTTC. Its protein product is CASSDRGLVNEQFF.

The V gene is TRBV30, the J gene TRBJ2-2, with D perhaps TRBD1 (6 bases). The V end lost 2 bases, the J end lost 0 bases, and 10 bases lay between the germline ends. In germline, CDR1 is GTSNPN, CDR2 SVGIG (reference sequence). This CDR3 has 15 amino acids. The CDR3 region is CAWSPKGANTGELFF. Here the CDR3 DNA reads TGTGCCTGGAGTCCGAAGGGGGCGAACACCGGGGAGCTGTTTTTT.

The CDR3 sequence is CASSPVGGEKLFF. The CDR3 DNA is TGTGCCAGCTCACCCGTTGGGGGAGAAAAACTGTTTTTT. V gene TRBV18 combines with J gene TRBJ1-4, with TRBD1 as a possible D gene (5 bases). CDR1 is KGHSH and CDR2 is LQKENI in the germline V gene. The CDR3 contains 13 residues. Trimming removed 3 bases from V and 8 bases from J, with 10 bases in between.

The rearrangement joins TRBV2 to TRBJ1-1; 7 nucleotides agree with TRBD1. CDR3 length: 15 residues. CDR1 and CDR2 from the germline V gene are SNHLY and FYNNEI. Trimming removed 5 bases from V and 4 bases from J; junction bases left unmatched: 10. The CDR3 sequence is CASSRYPTGITEAFF. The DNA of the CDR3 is TGTGCCAGCAGTAGATATCCGACAGGGATCACTGAAGCTTTCTTT.

The CDR3 DNA is TGTGCCAGTAGTGGACTAGCTAGGGTCGGGGAGCTGTTTTTT. Encoded protein: CASSGLARVGELFF. This sequence joins TRBV19 and TRBJ2-2; TRBD2 matches at 8 bases. Germline V lookup: CDR1 LNHDA, CDR2 SQIVND (reference sequence). The CDR3 spans 14 residues. The J segment lost 7 bases and the V segment lost 5 bases, leaving 6 bases of the junction unmatched.

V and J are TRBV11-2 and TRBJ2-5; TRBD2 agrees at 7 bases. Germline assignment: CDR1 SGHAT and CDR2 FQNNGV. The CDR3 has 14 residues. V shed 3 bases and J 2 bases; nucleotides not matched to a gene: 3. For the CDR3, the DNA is TGTGCCAGCAGCTTCGCGGGGGTGCAAGAGACCCAGTACTTC. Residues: CASSFAGVQETQYF.

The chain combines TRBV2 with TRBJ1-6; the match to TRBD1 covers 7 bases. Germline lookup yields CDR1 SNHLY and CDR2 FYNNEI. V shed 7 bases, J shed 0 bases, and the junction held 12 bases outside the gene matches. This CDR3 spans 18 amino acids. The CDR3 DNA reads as TGTGCCAGCAACATAAGGGACAGCCAGAGCTCCTATAATTCACCCCTCCACTTT. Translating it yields CASNIRDSQSSYNSPLHF.

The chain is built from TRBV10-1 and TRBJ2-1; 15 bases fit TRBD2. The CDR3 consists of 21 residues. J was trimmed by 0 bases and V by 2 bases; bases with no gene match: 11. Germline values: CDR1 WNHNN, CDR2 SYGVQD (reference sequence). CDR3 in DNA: TGCGCCAGCAGTGAGACCCCCGGGACTAGCGGGAGGACCCTCTCCTACAATGAGCAGTTCTTC. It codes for CASSETPGTSGRTLSYNEQFF.

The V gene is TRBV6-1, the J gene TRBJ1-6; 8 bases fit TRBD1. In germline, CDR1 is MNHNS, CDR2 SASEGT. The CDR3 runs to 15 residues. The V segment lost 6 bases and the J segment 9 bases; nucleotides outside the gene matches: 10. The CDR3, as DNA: TGTGCCAGCAGAGGCATACAGGGGGGGGTTTCACCCCTCCACTTT. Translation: CASRGIQGGVSPLHF.

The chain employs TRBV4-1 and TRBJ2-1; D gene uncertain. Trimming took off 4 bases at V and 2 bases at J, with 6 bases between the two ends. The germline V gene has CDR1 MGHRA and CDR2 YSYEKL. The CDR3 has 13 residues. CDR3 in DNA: TGCGCCAGCAGCCGGCACCCCTACAATGAGCAGTTCTTC. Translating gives CASSRHPYNEQFF.

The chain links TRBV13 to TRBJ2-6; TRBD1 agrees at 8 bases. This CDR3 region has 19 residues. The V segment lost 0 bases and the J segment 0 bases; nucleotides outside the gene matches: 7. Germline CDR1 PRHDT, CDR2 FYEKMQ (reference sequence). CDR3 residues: CASSLGRTGRYSGANVLTF. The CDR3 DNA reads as TGTGCCAGCAGCTTAGGACGGACAGGGCGGTACTCTGGGGCCAACGTCCTGACTTTC.

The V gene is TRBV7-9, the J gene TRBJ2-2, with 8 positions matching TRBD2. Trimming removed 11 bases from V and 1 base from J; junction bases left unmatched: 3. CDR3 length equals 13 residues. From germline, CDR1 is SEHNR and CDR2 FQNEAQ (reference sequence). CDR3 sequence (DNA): TGTGCCGTCAGCGGGGGGAACACCGGGGAGCTGTTTTTT. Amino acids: CAVSGGNTGELFF.

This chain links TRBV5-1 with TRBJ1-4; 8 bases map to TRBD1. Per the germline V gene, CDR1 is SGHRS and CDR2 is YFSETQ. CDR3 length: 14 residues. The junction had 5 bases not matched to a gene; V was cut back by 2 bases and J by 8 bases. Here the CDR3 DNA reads TGCGCCAGCAGCTTTGACAGGGGACGGGAAAAACTGTTTTTT. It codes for CASSFDRGREKLFF.

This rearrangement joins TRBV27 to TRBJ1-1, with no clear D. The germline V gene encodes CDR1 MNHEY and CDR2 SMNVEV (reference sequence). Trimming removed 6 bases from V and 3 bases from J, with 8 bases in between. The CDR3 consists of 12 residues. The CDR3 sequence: CASRTVYTEAFF. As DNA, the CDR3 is TGTGCCAGCAGAACAGTTTACACTGAAGCTTTCTTT.

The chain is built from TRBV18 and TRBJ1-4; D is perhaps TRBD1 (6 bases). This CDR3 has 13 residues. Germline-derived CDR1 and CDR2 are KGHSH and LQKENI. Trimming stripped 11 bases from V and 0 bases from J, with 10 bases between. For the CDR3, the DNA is TGTGCCGGACAGAGAGCAACTAATGAAAAACTGTTTTTT. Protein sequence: CAGQRATNEKLFF. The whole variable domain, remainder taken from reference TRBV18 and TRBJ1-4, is NAGVMQNPRHLVRRRGQEARLRCSPMKGHSHVYWYRQLPEEGLKFMVYLQKENIIDESGMPKERFSAEFPKEGPSILRIQQVVRGDSAAYFCAGQRATNEKLFFGSGTQLSVL.

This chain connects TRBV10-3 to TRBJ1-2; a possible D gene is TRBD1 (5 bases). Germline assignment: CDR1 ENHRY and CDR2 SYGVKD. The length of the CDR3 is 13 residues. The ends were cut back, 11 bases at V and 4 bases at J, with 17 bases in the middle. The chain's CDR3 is CAGGSGGAYGYTF. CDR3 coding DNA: TGTGCCGGAGGCTCGGGGGGAGCCTATGGCTACACCTTC.

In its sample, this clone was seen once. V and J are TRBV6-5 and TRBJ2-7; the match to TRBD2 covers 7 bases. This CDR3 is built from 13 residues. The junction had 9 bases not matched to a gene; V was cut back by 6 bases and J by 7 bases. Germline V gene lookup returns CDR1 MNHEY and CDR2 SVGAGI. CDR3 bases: TGTGCCAGCAGGGTGTCTGGGACTAAGGAGCAGTACTTC. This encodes CASRVSGTKEQYF.

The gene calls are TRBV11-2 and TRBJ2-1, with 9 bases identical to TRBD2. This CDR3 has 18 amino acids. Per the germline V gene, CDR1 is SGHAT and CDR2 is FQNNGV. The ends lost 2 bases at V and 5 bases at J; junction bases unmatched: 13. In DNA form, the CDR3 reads TGTGCCAGCAGCTTAACGTCGAGAGGGGCTAGCGGGAACAATGAGCAGTTCTTC. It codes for CASSLTSRGASGNNEQFF.

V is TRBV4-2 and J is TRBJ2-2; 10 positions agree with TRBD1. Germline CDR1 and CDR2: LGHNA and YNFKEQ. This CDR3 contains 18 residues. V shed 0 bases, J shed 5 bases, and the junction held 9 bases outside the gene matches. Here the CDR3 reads CASSQEVPGQGRTGELFF. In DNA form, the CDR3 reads TGTGCCAGCAGCCAAGAAGTACCGGGACAGGGGAGGACCGGGGAGCTGTTTTTT.

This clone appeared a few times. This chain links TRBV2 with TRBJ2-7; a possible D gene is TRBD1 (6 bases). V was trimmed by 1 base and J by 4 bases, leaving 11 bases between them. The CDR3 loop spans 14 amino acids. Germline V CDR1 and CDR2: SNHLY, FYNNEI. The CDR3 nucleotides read TGTGCCAGCAGTGAAGGCAGGGGATGGTACGAGCAGTACTTC. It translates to CASSEGRGWYEQYF.

Written as DNA, the CDR3 is TGCAGCGTCCGGAGCCCCAGGGTGGCCAAAAACATTCAGTACTTC. This encodes CSVRSPRVAKNIQYF. The chain uses TRBV29-1 and TRBJ2-4; weak D call: TRBD1 (5 bases). Trimming took 6 bases from V and 1 from J, leaving 16 bases between them. Germline V gene data show CDR1 as SQVTM and CDR2 as ANQGSEA. There are 15 residues in the CDR3.

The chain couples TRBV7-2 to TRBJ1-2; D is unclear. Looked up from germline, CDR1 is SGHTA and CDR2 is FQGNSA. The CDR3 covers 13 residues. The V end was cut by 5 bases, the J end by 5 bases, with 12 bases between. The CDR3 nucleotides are TGTGCCAGCAGCCCCTGGGAGGAGTATGGCTACACCTTC. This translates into CASSPWEEYGYTF.

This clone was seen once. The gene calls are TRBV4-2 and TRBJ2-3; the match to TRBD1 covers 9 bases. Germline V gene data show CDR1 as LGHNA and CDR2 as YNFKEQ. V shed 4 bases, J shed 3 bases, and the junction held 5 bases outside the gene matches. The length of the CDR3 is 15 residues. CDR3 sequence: CASSPKTGGTDTQYF. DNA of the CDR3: TGTGCCAGCAGCCCCAAGACAGGGGGGACAGATACGCAGTATTTT.

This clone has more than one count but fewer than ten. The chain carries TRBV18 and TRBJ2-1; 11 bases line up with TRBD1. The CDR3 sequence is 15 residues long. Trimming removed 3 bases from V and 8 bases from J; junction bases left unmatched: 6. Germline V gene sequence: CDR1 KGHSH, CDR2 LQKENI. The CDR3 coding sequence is TGTGCCAGCTCACCCTGGACAGGGGGCAGCGATGAGCAGTTCTTC. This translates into CASSPWTGGSDEQFF.